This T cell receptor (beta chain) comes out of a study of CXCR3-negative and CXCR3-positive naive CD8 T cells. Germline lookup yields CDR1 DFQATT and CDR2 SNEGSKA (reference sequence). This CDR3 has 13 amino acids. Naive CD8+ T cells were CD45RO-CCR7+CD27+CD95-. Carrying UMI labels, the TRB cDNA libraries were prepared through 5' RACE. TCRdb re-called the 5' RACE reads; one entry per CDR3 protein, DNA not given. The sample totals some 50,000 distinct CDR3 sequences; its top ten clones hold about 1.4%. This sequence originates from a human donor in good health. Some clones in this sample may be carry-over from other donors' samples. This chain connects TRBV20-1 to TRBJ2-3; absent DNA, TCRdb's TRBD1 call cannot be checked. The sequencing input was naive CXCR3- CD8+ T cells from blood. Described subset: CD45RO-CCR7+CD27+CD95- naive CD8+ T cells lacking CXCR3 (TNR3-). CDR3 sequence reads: CSAMDSNTDTQYF.